What follows are 31 T cell receptor beta chains derived from one specimen sequenced in a study of blood T cells in healthy people across ages. A J-beta primer mix and a sample-barcoded 5' primer were used in a second PCR of roughly 6 to 12 cycles. One entry per CDR3 protein, called by TCRdb with MiXCR from the 5' RACE reads. Altogether over a million distinct CDR3 sequences are present, 42% being singletons, with the ten largest covering roughly 7.7%. Sequences were obtained from blood. These receptors all come from a woman between 18 and 29 years old in good health.

This clonotype has just a few counts. V gene TRBV20-1 combines with J gene TRBJ2-1; 13 bases agree with TRBD2. The CDR3 has 15 residues. V gave up 4 bases and J gave up 7 bases; unmatched junction bases: 7. The germline gives CDR1 DFQATT, CDR2 SNEGSKA (reference sequence). For the CDR3, the DNA is TGCAGTGCTACCCAAGGGACTAGCGGGACAAATGAGCAGTTCTTC. This gives the protein CSATQGTSGTNEQFF.

The chain employs TRBV9 and TRBJ2-1; 10 nucleotides line up with TRBD1. J gave up 5 bases and V 0 bases, and 5 bases lay outside the gene matches. CDR3 length equals 16 residues. CDR1 is SGDLS and CDR2 is YYNGEE in the germline V gene. The CDR3 reads CASSVGGTGADNEQFF. In DNA form, the CDR3 reads TGTGCCAGCAGCGTAGGTGGGACAGGGGCAGACAATGAGCAGTTCTTC.

The chain combines TRBV13 with TRBJ2-7, with D possibly being TRBD2 (5 bases). The CDR3 consists of 13 residues. V was clipped by 5 bases and J by 3 bases, with 11 bases between them. The germline gives CDR1 PRHDT, CDR2 FYEKMQ (reference sequence). For the CDR3, the DNA is TGTGCCAGCAGCCGAAAAGCGGACTACGAGCAGTACTTC. Its protein is CASSRKADYEQYF. Filled out from reference TRBV13 and TRBJ2-7, the complete variable domain reads AAGVIQSPRHLIKEKRETATLKCYPIPRHDTVYWYQQGPGQDPQFLISFYEKMQSDKGSIPDRFSAQQFSDYHSELNMSSLELGDSALYFCASSRKADYEQYFGPGTRLTVT.

The genes are TRBV12-3 or TRBV12-4 and TRBJ2-3, with TRBD2 identical over 9 bases. V shed 4 bases and J 6 bases; nucleotides not matched to a gene: 8. The CDR3 totals 15 residues. CDR3 loop: CASSSERGARDTQYF. The CDR3, as DNA: TGTGCCAGCAGTTCCGAGCGGGGGGCAAGGGATACGCAGTATTTT.

V gene TRBV7-2 combines with J gene TRBJ2-5; D unresolved. The V end was cut by 1 base, the J end by 11 bases, with 20 bases between. CDR1 SGHTA and CDR2 FQGNSA come from the germline V gene. This CDR3 spans 15 amino acids. The CDR3 spells CASSLGPAQYNEQYF. CDR3 nucleotides: TGTGCCAGCAGCTTAGGGCCCGCTCAATACAATGAGCAGTACTTC.

This clonotype has just a few counts. CDR3 sequence: CSARDLAHTDTQYF. CDR3 in DNA: TGCAGTGCTAGAGATCTGGCACACACAGATACGCAGTATTTT. J is TRBJ2-3 and V is TRBV20-1; D is ambiguous. The germline V and J ends were trimmed by 0 bases and 2 bases, with 9 bases remaining between them. Germline CDR1 is DFQATT and CDR2 is SNEGSKA (reference sequence). The CDR3 runs 14 residues.

The rearrangement joins TRBV11-2 to TRBJ2-7; a weak D match, TRBD2 (6 bases). CDR1 SGHAT and CDR2 FQNNGV come from the germline V gene. The germline V and J ends were trimmed by 5 bases and 4 bases, with 18 bases remaining between them. The CDR3 has 15 residues. As DNA, the CDR3 is TGTGCCAGCAGCCCTATAGGGACTGGAACTTACGAGCAGTACTTC. Its translation is CASSPIGTGTYEQYF.

The gene calls are TRBV3-1 and TRBJ2-3, with 9 nucleotides matching TRBD1. Germline CDR1 reads LGHDT; CDR2 reads YNNKEL (reference sequence). There are 15 residues in the CDR3. V gave up 0 bases and J gave up 11 bases; unmatched junction bases: 9. The DNA of the CDR3 is TGTGCCAGCAGCCAAGAAGGATGGGGACAGGGTAAGCAGTATTTT. Translating it yields CASSQEGWGQGKQYF.

The chain joins TRBV6-6 to TRBJ2-7, with 9 bases that match TRBD2. Per germline, CDR1 MNHNY and CDR2 SVGAGI (reference sequence). The CDR3 sequence is 15 residues long. Trimming at V came to 5 bases and at J to 0 bases, leaving 5 bases not matched to a gene. This chain's CDR3 is CASSTGTSFSYEQYF. DNA of the CDR3: TGTGCCAGCAGTACCGGGACTAGCTTCTCCTACGAGCAGTACTTC.

J is TRBJ1-6 and V is TRBV6-2 or TRBV6-3; possibly TRBD1 for D (5 bases). This CDR3 is 15 amino acids long. Trimming shortened V by 4 bases and J by 9 bases, and 16 bases separated the two germline ends. Germline V gene lookup returns CDR1 MNHEY and CDR2 SVGEGT. The CDR3 is CASSSRAEGSSPLHF. Here the CDR3 DNA reads TGTGCCAGCAGTTCCAGGGCCGAGGGGAGTTCACCCCTCCACTTT.

This clonotype turned up a few times. CDR3 coding DNA: TGTGCCATCAGTGGGGAGACAGCGCCGACTAACTATGGCTACACCTTC. Its protein is CAISGETAPTNYGYTF. The rearrangement joins TRBV10-3 to TRBJ1-2; possibly TRBD1 for D (5 bases). CDR3 length: 16 amino acids. V gave up 4 bases and J gave up 0 bases, with 15 bases separating them. The V gene's germline CDR1 is ENHRY and CDR2 SYGVKD.

V usage is TRBV27 and J usage is TRBJ1-1, with D perhaps matching TRBD1 (6 bases). Trimming removed 6 bases from V and 1 base from J, with 15 bases in between. CDR3 length: 15 amino acids. Germline V lookup: CDR1 MNHEY, CDR2 SMNVEV (reference sequence). For the CDR3, the DNA is TGTGCCAGCAGCCCACTCAAGGGGGGGAACACTGAAGCTTTCTTT. Translating it yields CASSPLKGGNTEAFF.

V and J are TRBV7-9 and TRBJ2-3; 7 nucleotides match TRBD2. CDR1 is SEHNR, CDR2 FQNEAQ, per germline (reference sequence). The CDR3 is made up of 16 amino acids. Trimming cost V 4 bases and J 1 base; bases outside gene matches: 8. The CDR3 is CASSSPIGLGTDTQYF. The CDR3 DNA follows: TGTGCCAGCAGCTCACCTATCGGACTAGGCACAGATACGCAGTATTTT.

A few counts support this clonotype. This chain uses TRBV16 with TRBJ2-7, with 7 nucleotides matching TRBD1. The V gene's germline CDR1 is KGHSY and CDR2 FQNENV. The V and J ends lost 3 bases and 4 bases, in that order; junction bases with no gene match: 9. CDR3 size: 15 residues. The CDR3 loop reads CASSQIRDSQYEQYF. Written as DNA, the CDR3 is TGTGCCAGCAGCCAGATCCGGGACAGCCAATACGAGCAGTACTTC.

This clonotype showed up just a few times. V gene TRBV29-1 combines with J gene TRBJ2-7, with D maybe TRBD2 (7 bases). V was shortened by 7 bases and J by 7 bases, with 23 bases between the two germline ends. The germline V gene encodes CDR1 SQVTM and CDR2 ANQGSEA. The CDR3 contains 14 residues. The CDR3 DNA is TGCAGCGCCGGACCGGGGGGCATACGCAAGGAGCAGTACTTC. This codes for CSAGPGGIRKEQYF.

The rearrangement uses TRBV11-2 and TRBJ2-7; D might be TRBD1 or TRBD2, each matching 5 bases. Per germline, CDR1 SGHAT and CDR2 FQNNGV. The CDR3 runs to 14 residues. The V end was cut by 5 bases, the J end by 7 bases, with 18 bases between. The CDR3 here is CASSPGTLTDEQYF. CDR3 in DNA: TGTGCCAGCAGCCCCGGGACCCTAACGGATGAGCAGTACTTC.

This clonotype was counted a few times. The J gene is TRBJ2-7, the V gene TRBV6-2 or TRBV6-3; D unclear. From germline, CDR1 is MNHEY and CDR2 SVGEGT. V gave up 2 bases and J gave up 0 bases, with 8 bases separating them. The CDR3 totals 14 residues. The CDR3 sequence is CASSYRQSSYEQYF. CDR3 DNA: TGTGCCAGCAGTTACCGACAAAGCTCCTACGAGCAGTACTTC.

The V gene is TRBV5-5, the J gene TRBJ1-2; 12 nucleotides line up with TRBD1. Germline-derived CDR1 and CDR2 are SGHKS and YYEKEE (reference sequence). The CDR3 runs to 14 residues. With V trimmed by 3 bases and J by 7 bases, 4 bases remained unmatched. CDR3 sequence (DNA): TGTGCCAGCAGCTCGGGACAGGGGGCGGCTGGCTACACCTTC. Protein: CASSSGQGAAGYTF.

This clonotype was recorded a few times. This chain uses TRBV9 with TRBJ2-3, with 14 bases matching TRBD2. Losses at the gene ends were 3 bases for V and 6 bases for J; bases not matched to a gene: 6. CDR3 length equals 16 residues. The germline CDR1 and CDR2 sequences are SGDLS and YYNGEE. The CDR3 sequence is CASSAGLAGAGDTQYF. The CDR3 DNA sequence: TGTGCCAGCAGCGCGGGACTAGCGGGGGCGGGGGATACGCAGTATTTT.

This clonotype was picked up a small number of times. The chain uses TRBV18 and TRBJ2-3, with TRBD1 identical over 9 bases. V trimming: 5 bases; J trimming: 1 base; junction bases outside the gene matches: 4. CDR3 length: 15 amino acids. The germline CDR1 and CDR2 sequences are KGHSH and LQKENI. The CDR3 coding sequence is TGTGCCAGCTCAGGGACAGGGCTCCGCACAGATACGCAGTATTTT. Protein sequence: CASSGTGLRTDTQYF. Full variable domain (rest looked up from reference TRBV18 and TRBJ2-3): NAGVMQNPRHLVRRRGQEARLRCSPMKGHSHVYWYRQLPEEGLKFMVYLQKENIIDESGMPKERFSAEFPKEGPSILRIQQVVRGDSAAYFCASSGTGLRTDTQYFGPGTRLTVL.

This clonotype was seen only a few times. The rearrangement links TRBV10-3 to TRBJ1-4; D is unresolved. CDR3 length: 13 amino acids. CDR1 is ENHRY and CDR2 is SYGVKD in the germline V gene. Trimming pared 6 bases from V and 6 bases from J, leaving 11 bases between. CDR3 nucleotides: TGTGCCATCAGCGTCGGGCAGGATGAAAAACTGTTTTTT. Residues: CAISVGQDEKLFF.

This clonotype has just a few counts. The chain couples TRBV7-9 to TRBJ1-2; no clear D. CDR1 is SEHNR and CDR2 is FQNEAQ in the germline V gene (reference sequence). The CDR3 has 15 amino acids. V lost 4 bases and J lost 2, with 14 bases in between. In DNA form, the CDR3 reads TGTGCCAGCAGCTCCAGACTTGAAACAAACTATGGCTACACCTTC. Protein product: CASSSRLETNYGYTF.

In its sample, this clonotype was seen a few times. The rearrangement joins TRBV6-2 or TRBV6-3 to TRBJ2-3; D might be TRBD1 (5 bases). The CDR3 runs 17 residues. Germline V gene sequence: CDR1 MNHEY, CDR2 SVGEGT. V was trimmed by 0 bases and J by 1 base, leaving 14 bases between them. DNA for the CDR3: TGTGCCAGCAGTTACTCGACGGGCAGGGTCGGCACAGATACGCAGTATTTT. Protein product: CASSYSTGRVGTDTQYF.

The V gene is TRBV6-2 or TRBV6-3, the J gene TRBJ2-3; a possible D gene is TRBD2 (5 bases). Germline V CDR1 and CDR2: MNHEY, SVGEGT. The CDR3 extends over 15 amino acids. The V end lost 2 bases, the J end lost 1 base, and 10 bases lay between the germline ends. In nucleotides, the CDR3 is TGTGCCAGCAGTTACAATCGAGCGGGCACAGATACGCAGTATTTT. This sequence encodes CASSYNRAGTDTQYF.

This clonotype was picked up many times. The chain uses TRBV12-3 or TRBV12-4 and TRBJ1-2; TRBD1 agrees at 7 bases. The CDR3 is 13 residues long. V lost 5 bases to trimming and J lost 4 bases; unmatched junction nucleotides: 4. The DNA of the CDR3 is TGTGCCAGCAGTGTGACAGGGAGCTATGGCTACACCTTC. Protein: CASSVTGSYGYTF.

A remark on this clonotype: A read error may account for a junction end that differs from germline. CDR3 coding DNA: TGCGGCGTTGCGACTAGCGGGAACTCTGGGGCCAACGTCCTGACTTTC. The encoded protein is CGVATSGNSGANVLTF. V is TRBV29-1 and J is TRBJ2-6; 11 bases align to TRBD2. The CDR3 runs to 16 residues. In germline, CDR1 is SQVTM, CDR2 ANQGSEA. The full variable domain, its missing parts supplied by reference TRBV29-1 and TRBJ2-6, is SAVISQKPSRDICQRGTSLTIQCQVDSQVTMMFWYRQQPGQSLTLIATANQGSEATYESGFVIDKFPISRPNLTFSTLTVSNMSPEDSSIYLCGVATSGNSGANVLTFGAGSRLTVL.

The sample holds a few counts of this clonotype. The chain has TRBV28 and TRBJ1-5, with TRBD1 matching over 7 bases. Trimming removed 6 bases from V and 6 bases from J; junction bases left unmatched: 8. The CDR3 runs to 14 residues. Germline V gene lookup returns CDR1 MDHEN and CDR2 SYDVKM. The CDR3 sequence: CASSPQGSGQPQHF. CDR3 coding DNA: TGTGCCAGCAGCCCACAGGGGAGTGGTCAGCCCCAGCATTTT.

This clonotype appeared many times. The chain has TRBV5-1 and TRBJ2-3, with D hard to call. This CDR3 has 14 residues. V lost 4 bases and J lost 0, with 9 bases in between. Germline CDR1 reads SGHRS; CDR2 reads YFSETQ. For the CDR3, the DNA is TGCGCCAGCAGCACCGGCCTTAGCACAGATACGCAGTATTTT. It specifies CASSTGLSTDTQYF.

The gene calls are TRBV4-1 and TRBJ2-2; 8 bases align to TRBD1. The germline V gene encodes CDR1 MGHRA and CDR2 YSYEKL. Unmatched junction bases numbered 6, after V lost 1 base and J lost 2 bases. This CDR3 comprises 17 residues. As DNA, the CDR3 is TGCGCCAGCAGCCAAGCTTGGACAGGGCGAAACACCGGGGAGCTGTTTTTT. Translating it yields CASSQAWTGRNTGELFF.

Points on this clonotype: Given a much more abundant clone one base away, this may be a read error. This chain joins TRBV7-2 and TRBJ2-2; D not certain. The CDR3 has 11 amino acids. Germline CDR1 is SGHTA and CDR2 is FQGNSA. The DNA of the CDR3 is TGTGCCAGCAGCGACACCAGGGAGCTGTTTTTT. Amino acids: CASSDTRELFF.

The J gene is TRBJ2-3, the V gene TRBV11-2, with a possible D match to TRBD2 (5 bases). The CDR3 consists of 14 residues. CDR1 SGHAT and CDR2 FQNNGV come from the germline V gene. V lost 5 bases and J 5 bases, leaving 14 bases between the germline ends. This CDR3 is CASSAGIRGDTQYF. CDR3 sequence (DNA): TGTGCCAGCAGCGCCGGGATCCGTGGAGATACGCAGTATTTT.